Given below is one T cell receptor beta chain in context. It lacks a known antigen. No base qualities exist here, and no much larger clone lies one base off it. Using the deep immunoSEQ assay, multiplex PCR amplified TCR CDR3 regions from genomic DNA. Extracted genomic DNA from each cell subset was spread evenly across all wells of several immunoSEQ 96-well plates, with each plate serving as a replicate. For sorted subsets, each replicate PCR was loaded with approximately 190 ng genomic DNA, equivalent to about 30,000 T cell genomes. Purified libraries were quantified with a Qubit 3.0 fluorometer, sized on a Bioanalyzer 2100, and re-quantified with the KAPA Library Quantification kit. Every immunoSEQ 96-well plate was sequenced on a separate single-read 150-cycle Illumina NextSeq 550 flow cell. The original methods were these. Because only junctional sequences without quality scores were contained in the immunoSEQ output, filtering matching that applied to full-length reads could not be performed. Sequences were annotated with PyIR, a Python wrapper for IgBLAST v1.9, using IMGT germline references to assign V/J genes and CDR3. Reads with weak V/J assignments (E-value above 1e-6), missing CDR3, stop codons, out-of-frame junctions, or ambiguous translated residues were removed. V3J clonotypes were defined as sequences sharing an identical inferred V gene, J gene, and CDR3 amino acid sequence. The percentage overlap between two repertoires was calculated by dividing the number of shared unique clonotypes by the size of the smaller repertoire. Repertoire richness was assessed with RTK rarefaction, the Chao1 estimator, and Recon v2.1 estimates of unobserved clonotypes. OLGA was used to compute generation probabilities for all TCRbeta clonotypes that the gDNA method yielded from a handful of donors. Drawn from immuneACCESS, this table holds only the in-frame rearrangements with V and J called that TCRdb kept. Clones are partly lost; checked studies trace under half to an unresolved V gene and leave the rest unexplained. V and J calls and clone size are copied from that table; D and trimming were computed from the DNA. The sample table records 1,500,000 or so clones; approximately 96% of these occur just once. More than 0.9% of the sample rests with the top ten.

The CDR3 sequence holds 15 residues, the cysteine and phenylalanine included. The retained sequence is limited to the CDR3, 45 bases, with the frame set at the first base. V and J lose 2 bases and 3 bases, and a span of 14 bases separates them. The CDR1 and CDR2 encoded by the germline V gene are MDHEN and SYDVKM. The donors were healthy, HIV-negative adults with no recently reported acute infections or vaccinations. Every donor was a Caucasian adult living in Nashville, Tennessee, USA. CD4+ T cells were enriched by magnetic negative selection, after which naive cells were positively selected on CD45RA and the negative fraction was taken as the memory subset. Blood was collected by leukapheresis, and PBMCs were isolated by Ficoll-Histopaque density gradient centrifugation and then cryopreserved in liquid nitrogen vapor phase. Analytical flow cytometry was used to check the purity and quantity of every magnetically sorted T cell population. Genomic DNA was isolated from each sorted fraction and quantified by UV absorbance on a Nanodrop 2000c.

This entry is derived from a study of shared clonotypes between healthy human individuals (dated by TCRdb to about 2020). For context, the study as a whole: The cohort included a few men and a couple of women between 18 and 49 years of age. To increase sequencing depth and limit assay-specific biases, different laboratories used diverse techniques to prepare libraries and sequence TCR repertoires. Between about 0.8 and 9 billion PBMCs per donor were obtained by leukapheresis. The study deeply sequenced blood TCR repertoires of about 5 healthy adults to estimate repertoire size and the extent of clonotype sharing between individuals. For each donor, three plates each were used for CD4 naive and CD4 memory, two plates were used for CD8 naive, and one plate was used for CD8 memory.

The study at large found these results: The small number of donors limited the genetic and exposure-history diversity represented. About 5% of naive CD4, more than 3% of naive CD8, approximately 2.2% of memory CD4, and 0.4% of memory CD8 clonotypes were shared across a few donors. Estimated clonotype richness was generally larger for naive than for memory subsets. Pairwise subsampling indicated that sequencing depth was expected to affect the degree of clonotype sharing among donors. Compared with non-shared clonotypes, clonotypes shared by all four sorted-subset donors had higher generation probabilities. Rarefaction of sorted-subset datasets indicated incomplete sequencing despite the large sequencing depth. Sampling was limited to blood, and TCR repertoires in tissue likely differ from TCR repertoires in blood.

The clonotype was recovered from a man aged 25-45 years in good health. The sample consisted of naive CD4+ T cells sorted from blood. The cell subset or site label on this specimen signifies: CD45RA+ positively selected. The chain uses TRBV28 and TRBJ2-7, with no D gene named confidently. The CDR3 region reads CASSLPAPLGYEQYF. The nucleotide sequence is given as TGTGCCAGCAGTTTACCTGCCCCGCTTGGCTACGAGCAGTACTTC.